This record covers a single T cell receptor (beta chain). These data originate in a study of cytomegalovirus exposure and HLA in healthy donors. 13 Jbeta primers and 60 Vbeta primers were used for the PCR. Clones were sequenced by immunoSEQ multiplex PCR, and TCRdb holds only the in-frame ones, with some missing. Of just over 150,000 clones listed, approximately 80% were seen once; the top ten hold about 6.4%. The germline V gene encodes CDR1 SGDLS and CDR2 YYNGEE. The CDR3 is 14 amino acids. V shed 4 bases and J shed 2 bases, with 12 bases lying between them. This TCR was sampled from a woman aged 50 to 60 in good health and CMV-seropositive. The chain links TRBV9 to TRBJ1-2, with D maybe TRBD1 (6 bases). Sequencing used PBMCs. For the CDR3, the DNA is TGTGCCAGCAGCTCCCAGACAGGCAACTATGGCTACACCTTC. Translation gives CASSSQTGNYGYTF.